The T cell receptor (beta chain) under discussion was sequenced for a study of blood T cell repertoires in COVID-19. The wider study: Samples taken during acute and convalescent COVID-19 were collected in the United States, Italy and Spain. PBMCs, B-cell-depleted T cells, or T cells provided the cDNA or gDNA that made up the material.

In germline, CDR1 is SGHVS, CDR2 FQNEAQ. This CDR3 is 15 amino acids long. V dropped 7 bases and J dropped 5 bases, with 18 bases sitting between them. As originally analysed: Amplification of reference gene primers was used by the study to estimate nucleated cell counts. Measured with immunoSEQ multiplex PCR; TCRdb has only the in-frame clones, and not every one. V and J calls and clone size are as listed in that table; D and trimming were resolved from the DNA. The repertoire holds about 170,000 clones, with 80% to 85% as singletons. This clone showed up just once. The V call is TRBV7-8, the J call TRBJ2-1; TRBD2 might be the D (6 bases). The receptor was isolated from a human donor with acute or convalescent COVID-19. The donor label of this sample is uncertain. The specimen was peripheral blood. The chain's CDR3 is CASTRVGGVNNEQFF. In DNA form, the CDR3 reads TGTGCCAGCACCAGGGTTGGAGGGGTCAACAATGAGCAGTTCTTC.